This TCR beta chain was identified during a study of CD8 T cells in Susac syndrome. Germline lookup yields CDR1 SGHTA and CDR2 FQGNSA. Trimming shortened V by 1 base and J by 7 bases, and 10 bases separated the two germline ends. The CDR3 length is 13 residues. When the RNA was reverse transcribed, random hexamers were used with an input of about 0.45 to 1 ug. Amplification of TCR beta CDR3 was carried out by immunoSEQ multiplex PCR, which covered 54 Vbeta and 13 Jbeta segments. MiXCR was run by TCRdb on the immunoSEQ multiplex PCR reads, yielding one entry per CDR3 protein. Of approximately 110,000 distinct CDR3 sequences listed, more than 90% are singletons. CD8+ and CD4+ T cells from blood underwent TCR beta sequencing. TEMRA cells were enriched by FACS, while CD8+ and CD4+ T cells were obtained through a negative isolation that was performed magnetically.

The sequence derives from a human donor in good health. Sequencing was performed on CD4+ T cells from PBMCs. The chain carries TRBV7-2 and TRBJ1-2; D is possibly TRBD1 (5 bases). CDR3 in DNA: TGTGCCAGCAGCTTAGAAACAGGAAGTGGCTACACCTTC. This gives the protein CASSLETGSGYTF.